One sample yielded the 27 T cell receptor beta chains listed below, sequenced in a study of tumor-infiltrating lymphocytes in primary liver carcinoma. With a constant-region primer, TCR beta cDNA was made from roughly 500 ng of total RNA. Libraries for TCR beta were built through three nested multiplex PCR rounds, which together made up a slightly modified ARM-PCR procedure. Primers for the first two PCR rounds were TRBV1-TRBV30 forward primers and a C-beta reverse primer (roughly 10 cycles per round). TCRdb analysed the multiplex PCR reads with MiXCR anew, one entry per CDR3 protein. The sample holds under 90,000 distinct CDR3 sequences, around 70% seen once. Investigators took RNA and DNA out together from about 20-30 mg of unsorted bulk tissue. The sample consisted of liver tumor tissue from sampling region 1. Specified subset: tumor region T1, superior pole. The receptor source for this set is a man aged 40-55 years with primary liver carcinoma and hepatitis B virus infection.

About this clonotype itself: Sequence at one end of the junction differs from germline and may be a read error. The genes are TRBV6-1 and TRBJ2-7; TRBD2 matches at 7 bases. This CDR3 comprises 15 residues. The germline V gene encodes CDR1 MNHNS and CDR2 SASEGT. The CDR3: CASSEEAGDSYEQYF. Here the CDR3 DNA reads TGTGCCAGCAGTGAAGAGGCGGGGGATAGCTACGAGCAATACTTC.

The V gene is TRBV11-3, the J gene TRBJ1-5; D is uncertain. The CDR3 sequence is 15 residues long. V lost 3 bases and J 6 bases, leaving 15 bases between the germline ends. Germline V gene lookup returns CDR1 SGHNT and CDR2 YENEEA. CDR3 amino acids: CASSFQAAISQPQHF. CDR3 in DNA: TGTGCCAGCAGCTTCCAGGCCGCCATCAGTCAGCCCCAGCATTTT.

This chain connects TRBV7-9 to TRBJ1-5, with D possibly being TRBD1 (6 bases). The CDR3 length is 12 residues. Germline lookup yields CDR1 SEHNR and CDR2 FQNEAQ (reference sequence). V lost 6 bases and J 8 bases, leaving 11 bases between the germline ends. The CDR3 loop is CASSEGDKPQHF. CDR3 nucleotide sequence: TGTGCCAGCAGTGAGGGGGATAAGCCCCAGCATTTT. The full variable domain, completed using reference TRBV7-9 and TRBJ1-5, is DTGVSQNPRHKITKRGQNVTFRCDPISEHNRLYWYRQTLGQGPEFLTYFQNEAQLEKSRLLSDRFSAERPKGSFSTLEIQRTEQGDSAMYLCASSEGDKPQHFGDGTRLSIL.

About this clonotype: A junction end diverges from the germline sequence, so it may reflect a read error. V is TRBV7-9 and J is TRBJ2-7, with 7 bases fitting TRBD1. The length of the CDR3 is 16 residues. Germline CDR1 is SEHNR and CDR2 is FQNEAQ (reference sequence). CDR3 sequence reads: CASSRSGQVVIYEQYF. CDR3 coding DNA: TGTGCCAGCAGCCGTTCCGGACAGGTAGTAATCTACGAGCAATACTTC.

On this clonotype itself: A single base separates this from a much larger clone, so it may be a read error. The chain recombines TRBV6-1 with TRBJ2-3; 10 nucleotides line up with TRBD2. There are 15 residues in the CDR3. The germline gives CDR1 MNHNS, CDR2 SASEGT. In DNA form, the CDR3 reads TGTGCCAGCAAATCTCTAGCGGGAGCGGCAGATATGCAGTATTTT. Protein product: CASKSLAGAADMQYF.

This sequence joins TRBV4-2 and TRBJ2-7; D is possibly TRBD2 (5 bases). The germline gives CDR1 LGHNA, CDR2 YNFKEQ. Trimming left V 2 bases short and J 13 bases short, with 18 bases between. This CDR3 comprises 13 residues. The CDR3 reads CASSQKSGLALYF. The CDR3 region has the DNA TGTGCCAGCAGCCAAAAGTCAGGACTCGCTCTATACTTC.

A note on this clonotype: The junction shows a germline mismatch at one end, possibly a read error. The chain joins TRBV7-3 to TRBJ1-1; D not resolved. This CDR3 is built from 13 residues. The V gene's germline CDR1 is SGHTA and CDR2 FQGTGA. The CDR3 sequence: CARSLEMNTEAFF. In nucleotides, the CDR3 is TGTGCCAGGAGCTTAGAGATGAACACTGAAGCTTTCTTT. Filled out from reference TRBV7-3 and TRBJ1-1, the complete variable domain reads GAGVSQTPSNKVTEKGKYVELRCDPISGHTALYWYRQSLGQGPEFLIYFQGTGAADDSGLPNDRFFAVRPEGSVSTLKIQRTERGDSAVYLCARSLEMNTEAFFGQGTRLTVV.

This clonotype has just a few counts. The J gene is TRBJ2-3, the V gene TRBV6-1; D gene ambiguous. Looked up from germline, CDR1 is MNHNS and CDR2 is SASEGT. Trimming cost V 4 bases and J 0 bases, with 11 bases left between them. CDR3 size: 15 residues. This CDR3 reads CASSVYLLSTDTQYF. CDR3 in DNA: TGTGCCAGCAGTGTCTATTTGCTTAGCACAGATACGCAGTATTTT.

Note on this clonotype: It is likely a read error, because the conserved phenylalanine at the end of the CDR3 is missing. The CDR3 region is CAIGWGETQYL. DNA of the CDR3: TGTGCCATCGGTTGGGGGGAGACCCAGTACCTC. The rearrangement links TRBV10-3 to TRBJ2-5; either TRBD1 or TRBD2 may fit D (5 bases each). Germline values: CDR1 ENHRY, CDR2 SYGVKD. This CDR3 contains 11 residues. Trimming left V 8 bases short and J 5 bases short, with 9 bases between.

As for this clonotype: One end of the junction fails to match germline, which may point to a read error. The genes are TRBV10-2 and TRBJ1-5, with TRBD1 as a possible D gene (5 bases). From germline, CDR1 is WSHSY and CDR2 SAAADI. The CDR3 is made up of 15 amino acids. The CDR3 region is CASSESGGVGQPQHF. The CDR3 nucleotides read TGCGCCAGCAGTGAGTCCGGGGGTGTGGGTCAGCCCCAACATTTT.

Worth noting for this clonotype: A junction end diverges from the germline sequence, so it may reflect a read error. The DNA of the CDR3 is TGCGGCGTTGGAGGTGGGACAGGCTATGGCTACACCTTC. Translating it yields CGVGGGTGYGYTF. The chain couples TRBV29-1 to TRBJ1-2, with 8 bases that match TRBD1. Germline V gene data show CDR1 as SQVTM and CDR2 as ANQGSEA. The CDR3 is made up of 13 amino acids.

The rearrangement links TRBV7-3 to TRBJ2-7; D is uncertain. The CDR3 contains 13 residues. Germline V CDR1 and CDR2: SGHTA, FQGTGA. Between the trimmed V and J ends, which lost 0 bases and 5 bases, there was a span of 8 bases. The CDR3 nucleotides read TGTGCCAGCAGCTTAACGGGGATGGACGAGCAGTACTTC. It is translated as CASSLTGMDEQYF.

Regarding this clonotype: Possible read error: a much larger clone is one base away. The chain couples TRBV11-1 to TRBJ2-4; TRBD2 matches 13 bases. Germline V gene lookup returns CDR1 SGHAT and CDR2 FQDESV (reference sequence). This CDR3 is 17 amino acids long. The CDR3 nucleotides are TGTGTCAGCAGCTGTCCCGGGACTAGCGGGACCAAAAACATTCAGTACTTC. Translation gives CVSSCPGTSGTKNIQYF.

This clonotype appeared once. The conserved phenylalanine or tryptophan normally closing the CDR3 is absent here, so this likely arose from a read error. The chain recombines TRBV6-5 with TRBJ2-7; a possible D gene is TRBD2 (6 bases). Per the germline V gene, CDR1 is MNHEY and CDR2 is SVGAGI. The V end was cut by 2 bases, the J end by 0 bases, with 11 bases between. This CDR3 has 15 residues. CDR3 in DNA: TGTGCCAGCAGTTACGTCGGAGGGTCCTCCTACGAGCAGTACCTC. As protein: CASSYVGGSSYEQYL.

Of note for this clonotype: Given the absence of the conserved phenylalanine or tryptophan at the CDR3 end, a read error is likely. The V and J genes are TRBV12-3 or TRBV12-4 and TRBJ2-5, with TRBD2 as a possible D gene (7 bases). The CDR3 is 14 residues long. V was shortened by 5 bases and J by 3 bases, with 13 bases between the two germline ends. DNA of the CDR3: TGTGCCAGCAGTGGGGGGGGCTGGGAAGAGACCCAGTACTTG. Encoded protein: CASSGGGWEETQYL.

This clonotype was detected a few times. A much larger clone is a single base away; this may be a read error. DNA of the CDR3: TGTGCCACTAACAGGGGCCCTCGGAACACCGGGGAGCTGTTTTTT. It is translated as CATNRGPRNTGELFF. The chain is built from TRBV5-3 and TRBJ2-2, with TRBD1 matching 7 bases. TRBV5-3 is identified as an open reading frame with a role that is uncertain. CDR3 length: 15 residues. Losses at the gene ends were 9 bases for V and 1 base for J; bases not matched to a gene: 9.

In the case of this clonotype: Without the conserved terminal phenylalanine or tryptophan, this CDR3 likely stems from a read error. This chain joins TRBV29-1 and TRBJ2-3; D is possibly TRBD1 (6 bases). Germline CDR1 and CDR2: SQVTM and ANQGSEA. The CDR3 loop spans 14 amino acids. The CDR3, as DNA: TGCAGCGTCTCCGAAATTGGGGACACAGATATGCAGTATTCT. Translating gives CSVSEIGDTDMQYS.

A remark on this clonotype: At one boundary the junction diverges from the germline segment, which might be a read error. The rearrangement joins TRBV11-2 to TRBJ2-7; D remains unclear. Per the germline V gene, CDR1 is SGHAT and CDR2 is FQNNGV. This CDR3 comprises 14 residues. The CDR3 sequence: CVSSFGVPRIEQYF. CDR3 DNA sequence: TGTGTCAGCAGCTTCGGAGTTCCTCGAATTGAACAGTACTTC.

This clonotype was counted a single time. One end of the junction is discordant with germline, which a read error may explain. V gene TRBV29-1 combines with J gene TRBJ2-7, with 11 bases that match TRBD1. This CDR3 spans 13 amino acids. From germline, CDR1 is SQVTM and CDR2 ANQGSEA. Here the CDR3 DNA reads TGCAGCGTTCGGGACAGGGGGGACTACGAGCAGTGCTTC. It is translated as CSVRDRGDYEQCF.

Concerning this clonotype itself: A much larger clone is a single base away; this may be a read error. This CDR3 is CASSSRDEGVKETQHF. The CDR3 nucleotides read TGTGCCAGCAGCTCCCGAGACGAGGGGGTAAAAGAGACCCAGCACTTC. This rearrangement joins TRBV7-9 to TRBJ2-5; maybe TRBD1 (6 bases). From germline, CDR1 is SEHNR and CDR2 FQNEAQ (reference sequence). This CDR3 has 16 amino acids.

Turning to this clonotype: One junction end disagrees with the germline gene, perhaps due to a read error. The V gene is TRBV11-1, the J gene TRBJ2-3; 7 bases match TRBD1. From germline, CDR1 is SGHAT and CDR2 FQDESV (reference sequence). The CDR3 totals 14 residues. DNA for the CDR3: TGCGTCAGCAGCCGGGACAGTGCCCGAGATACGCAGTACTTT. It specifies CVSSRDSARDTQYF. Complete variable domain (other parts from reference TRBV11-1 and TRBJ2-3): EAEVAQSPRYKITEKSQAVAFWCDPISGHATLYWYRQILGQGPELLVQFQDESVVDDSQLPKDRFSAERLKGVDSTLKIQPAELGDSAMYLCVSSRDSARDTQYFGPGTRLTVL.

As to this clonotype: A much larger clone differs by one base, so this may be a read error. The rearrangement links TRBV2 to TRBJ2-1; TRBD2 agrees at 7 bases. V lost 9 bases to trimming and J lost 0 bases; unmatched junction nucleotides: 8. Looked up from germline, CDR1 is SNHLY and CDR2 is FYNNEI. CDR3 size: 15 residues. CDR3 DNA sequence: TGTGCCAGGAGCCTCCGGGAGGCCTCCTACAATGAGCAGTTCTTC. Translating gives CARSLREASYNEQFF.

Regarding this clonotype: This may be a read error: a much more frequent sequence differs by one nucleotide. This sequence joins TRBV7-8 and TRBJ2-5; D unresolved. This CDR3 is 13 amino acids long. Germline CDR1 SGHVS, CDR2 FQNEAQ. The CDR3 bases are TGTGCCATCAGCCCGCGACTGGAAGAGACCCAGTACTTC. Translation gives CAISPRLEETQYF.

Comment on this clonotype: One base away lies a much larger clone, so this may be a sequencing read error. The chain combines TRBV24-1 with TRBJ2-6; possible D gene TRBD1, 6 bases. Germline V gene lookup returns CDR1 KGHDR and CDR2 SFDVKD. CDR3 length: 14 residues. This CDR3 is CATSGGTGAKVLTF. The CDR3 region has the DNA TGTGCCACAAGTGGGGGCACTGGGGCCAAGGTCCTGACTTTC.

This clonotype is a singleton in its sample. The junction shows a germline mismatch at one end, possibly a read error. The chain is built from TRBV11-2 and TRBJ2-1; 14 nucleotides align to TRBD2. The CDR3 covers 16 residues. CDR1 SGHAT and CDR2 FQNNGV come from the germline V gene. CDR3 DNA sequence: TGTGTCGGCAGCTACTCTTCGACTAGCGGGAGGGGAGGCGGGCTCTTC. Amino acid sequence: CVGSYSSTSGRGGGLF.

The V call is TRBV4-1, the J call TRBJ2-7; no reliable D call. The V gene's germline CDR1 is MGHRA and CDR2 YSYEKL. V lost 4 bases, J lost 7 bases, and 14 bases lay in between. This CDR3 contains 13 residues. The CDR3 loop is CASSRARTEEQYF. CDR3 nucleotides: TGCGCCAGCAGCCGGGCTAGGACGGAAGAGCAGTACTTC.

The chain is built from TRBV5-4 and TRBJ1-1; TRBD1 is a possible D gene (5 bases). Per the germline V gene, CDR1 is SGHNT and CDR2 is YYREEE (reference sequence). V was pared by 4 bases and J by 12 bases, with 22 bases between. The CDR3 runs 14 residues. The CDR3 DNA follows: TGTGCCAGCAGCGGAGGGGACGGGAACACAGAAACTTTCTTT. Amino acid sequence: CASSGGDGNTETFF.